Listed here are 29 T cell receptor beta chains from one sample, sequenced in a study of low-dose radiotherapy and immunotherapy resistance in tumors. For amplifying TCRs, the PCR ran for around 20 cycles with Phusion, which was used together with a constant-region primer and the adapter on the V primers. One entry per CDR3 protein, called by TCRdb with MiXCR from the reads. The sample lists under 60,000 distinct CDR3 sequences; 12% were seen once. Regarding time point: before trial treatment. The sample was PBMCs, taken before treatment. These receptors were obtained from a female donor with ovarian cancer.

This clonotype was counted many times. Relative to the germline gene, one junction end is altered; a read error may explain this. This chain connects TRBV2 to TRBJ2-3; a weak D match, TRBD1 (6 bases). CDR3 length equals 12 residues. CDR1 SNHLY and CDR2 FYNNEI come from the germline V gene. The CDR3 nucleotides are TGTGCCAGCAGTCCCTTAGCGCGAGGGGGAGTATTT. Its translation: CASSPLARGGVF.

This clonotype was counted many times. The chain recombines TRBV6-1 with TRBJ1-6, with 8 bases that match TRBD1. With 1 base clipped from V and 8 bases from J, the junction kept 1 base outside the gene matches. CDR1 is MNHNS and CDR2 is SASEGT in the germline V gene. The CDR3 length is 14 residues. This CDR3 is CASSEGQGHSPLHF. The CDR3, as DNA: TGTGCCAGCAGTGAAGGACAGGGGCATTCACCCCTCCACTTT.

Ten or more counts support this clonotype. This chain joins TRBV6-5 and TRBJ2-2, with TRBD1 matching 7 bases. The V segment lost 5 bases and the J segment 5 bases; nucleotides outside the gene matches: 2. Germline V gene data show CDR1 as MNHEY and CDR2 as SVGAGI. CDR3 length equals 13 residues. CDR3 amino acids: CASSKTGTGELFF. Written as DNA, the CDR3 is TGTGCCAGCAGTAAGACAGGGACCGGGGAGCTGTTTTTT.

The J gene is TRBJ2-1, the V gene TRBV2; D is possibly TRBD2 (5 bases). CDR1 is SNHLY, CDR2 FYNNEI, per germline. The V and J ends lost 6 bases and 7 bases respectively, with 13 bases between them. The CDR3 has 13 amino acids. The CDR3 nucleotides read TGTGCCAGCAGCCGGGGAGAAGGGAATGAGCAGTTCTTC. Its translation: CASSRGEGNEQFF.

This clonotype was observed at least ten times. The chain recombines TRBV6-5 with TRBJ2-7, with TRBD1 matching over 8 bases. J gave up 6 bases and V 6 bases, and 7 bases lay outside the gene matches. The CDR3 is 13 residues long. Germline CDR1 MNHEY, CDR2 SVGAGI. The CDR3 region has the DNA TGTGCCAGCAGGCAGGACAGGGTTCGCGAGCAGTACTTC. Its protein product is CASRQDRVREQYF.

The table lists this clonotype with many counts. The CDR3 DNA reads as TGTGCCAGCAGCGTAGCGGGGACCACCGCCGGAAACACCATATATTTT. This encodes CASSVAGTTAGNTIYF. The J gene is TRBJ1-3, the V gene TRBV9; TRBD1 might be the D (5 bases). This CDR3 is 16 amino acids long. The germline V and J ends were trimmed by 0 bases and 4 bases, with 14 bases remaining between them. Germline CDR1 reads SGDLS; CDR2 reads YYNGEE. The whole variable domain, remainder taken from reference TRBV9 and TRBJ1-3, is DSGVTQTPKHLITATGQRVTLRCSPRSGDLSVYWYQQSLDQGLQFLIQYYNGEERAKGNILERFSAQQFPDLHSELNLSSLELGDSALYFCASSVAGTTAGNTIYFGEGSWLTVV.

The genes are TRBV6-8 and TRBJ1-3; D perhaps matches TRBD1 (5 bases). CDR1 and CDR2 from the germline V gene are MNHGY and SAAAGT. Trimming took 7 bases from V and 0 from J, leaving 10 bases between them. The CDR3 consists of 14 residues. In nucleotides, the CDR3 is TGTGCCAGCACCGCACAGGTCTCTGGAAACACCATATATTTT. Translation gives CASTAQVSGNTIYF.

This clonotype was detected ten times or more. This sequence joins TRBV20-1 and TRBJ2-7; TRBD2 agrees at 9 bases. V lost 6 bases, J lost 3 bases, and 3 bases stayed unmatched. This CDR3 is built from 12 residues. Per the germline V gene, CDR1 is DFQATT and CDR2 is SNEGSKA (reference sequence). CDR3 sequence (DNA): TGCAGTGCGCAGACTAGCGGCTACGAGCAGTACTTC. Translating gives CSAQTSGYEQYF.

This clonotype appeared many times. V is TRBV12-3 or TRBV12-4 and J is TRBJ2-2; D not certain. The CDR3 is 14 amino acids. V lost 3 bases, J lost 3 bases, and 8 bases lay in between. The CDR3 loop is CASSLADYTGELFF. The CDR3 DNA reads as TGTGCCAGCAGTTTGGCTGACTACACCGGGGAGCTGTTTTTT.

This clonotype was seen ten or more times. This chain uses TRBV10-3 with TRBJ2-7, with D possibly TRBD2 on 6 matching bases. Germline-derived CDR1 and CDR2 are ENHRY and SYGVKD. The CDR3 is 13 residues long. V was shortened by 7 bases and J by 3 bases, with 13 bases between the two germline ends. CDR3: CAITAGTDYEQYF. DNA for the CDR3: TGTGCCATCACGGCGGGGACCGACTACGAGCAGTACTTC.

This clonotype was observed many times. The chain employs TRBV2 and TRBJ2-5, with 8 bases fitting TRBD2. V was clipped by 8 bases and J by 1 base; unmatched bases: 12. Germline loops: CDR1 SNHLY, CDR2 FYNNEI. The CDR3 sequence is 16 residues long. CDR3 DNA: TGTGCCAGCCGCAGGGGACTAGGGTCCTTCCAAGAGACCCAGTACTTC. Protein: CASRRGLGSFQETQYF. Using reference TRBV2 and TRBJ2-5 for the parts outside the CDR3, the full variable domain is EPEVTQTPSHQVTQMGQEVILRCVPISNHLYFYWYRQILGQKVEFLVSFYNNEISEKSEIFDDQFSVERPDGSNFTLKIRSTKLEDSAMYFCASRRGLGSFQETQYFGPGTRLLVL.

This clonotype was detected many times. The rearrangement links TRBV12-3 or TRBV12-4 to TRBJ1-5; 12 positions agree with TRBD1. This CDR3 is 18 amino acids long. The V segment lost 1 base and the J segment 4 bases; nucleotides outside the gene matches: 8. CDR3 DNA sequence: TGTGCCAGCAGTTTAGGGGGACAGGGGGCGCATAGTAATCAGCCCCAGCATTTT. This translates into CASSLGGQGAHSNQPQHF.

This clonotype was seen ten or more times. V usage is TRBV11-2 and J usage is TRBJ2-2; 8 bases line up with TRBD1. The CDR3 is 17 residues long. Germline CDR1 reads SGHAT; CDR2 reads FQNNGV. V shed 0 bases and J 5 bases; nucleotides not matched to a gene: 8. The CDR3 sequence: CASSLDLGRDRTGELFF. CDR3 nucleotide sequence: TGTGCCAGCAGCTTAGATCTCGGACGGGACAGGACCGGGGAGCTGTTTTTT.

There are many counts of this clonotype. The chain joins TRBV7-2 to TRBJ2-1, with a weak D call TRBD2 (5 bases). V was cut by 4 bases and J by 0 bases, with 16 bases left in between. There are 17 residues in the CDR3. The germline CDR1 and CDR2 sequences are SGHTA and FQGNSA. For the CDR3, the DNA is TGTGCCAGCAGCTCCATCGGTGTAGCGAGCTCCTACAATGAGCAGTTCTTC. The encoded protein is CASSSIGVASSYNEQFF.

This clonotype was seen only a few times. The V call is TRBV28, the J call TRBJ2-1; D possibly corresponds to TRBD1 (5 bases). V was pared by 4 bases and J by 9 bases, with 13 bases between. The CDR3 spans 13 residues. Germline CDR1 is MDHEN and CDR2 is SYDVKM. CDR3 DNA sequence: TGTGCCAGCAGTTACCAAGGGGATACTGAGCAGTTCTTC. Translating it yields CASSYQGDTEQFF.

In this sample, this clonotype turned up many times. The chain recombines TRBV29-1 with TRBJ1-4, with D perhaps matching TRBD1 (6 bases). The CDR3 loop spans 14 amino acids. Between the trimmed V and J ends, which lost 7 bases and 0 bases, there was a span of 12 bases. Germline V gene data show CDR1 as SQVTM and CDR2 as ANQGSEA. CDR3 bases: TGCAGCGCTGGGGACACGACAACTAATGAAAAACTGTTTTTT. Translation: CSAGDTTTNEKLFF.

The sample holds many counts of this clonotype. The chain links TRBV19 to TRBJ2-2, with no clear D. The V and J ends lost 10 bases and 6 bases respectively, with 21 bases between them. The CDR3 extends over 15 amino acids. Germline V gene data show CDR1 as LNHDA and CDR2 as SQIVND (reference sequence). The CDR3 sequence is CATTGIVAGSGELFF. The CDR3 region has the DNA TGTGCCACCACTGGTATCGTAGCCGGCTCCGGGGAGCTGTTTTTT.

This clonotype has a count of ten or more. This CDR3 reads CATRGGAAYEQYF. In DNA form, the CDR3 reads TGTGCCACCAGGGGGGGCGCGGCCTACGAGCAGTACTTC. This chain connects TRBV12-3 or TRBV12-4 to TRBJ2-7; either TRBD1 or TRBD2 may fit D (7 bases each). The CDR3 extends over 13 amino acids. With 10 bases removed from V and 2 bases from J, the gap between germline ends came to 15 bases.

This clonotype was observed at least ten times. The chain joins TRBV12-3 or TRBV12-4 to TRBJ1-2; D gene uncertain. V lost 1 base and J 8 bases, leaving 14 bases between the germline ends. The CDR3 length is 14 residues. The CDR3 protein is CASSLDSGVSGYTF. Here the CDR3 DNA reads TGTGCCAGCAGTTTAGATTCCGGGGTAAGCGGCTACACCTTC.

This clonotype was seen at least ten times. CDR3 in amino acids: CASSSGVSYNEQFF. CDR3 nucleotide sequence: TGTGCCAGCAGCTCCGGGGTATCCTACAATGAGCAGTTCTTC. The chain uses TRBV7-3 and TRBJ2-1, with a tentative D call TRBD2 (5 bases). Germline CDR1 SGHTA, CDR2 FQGTGA. Trimming took 4 bases from V and 1 from J, leaving 8 bases between them. The CDR3 has 14 amino acids.

This clonotype was detected many times. The chain is built from TRBV14 and TRBJ2-2; D call uncertain. CDR3 length equals 13 residues. V was shortened by 6 bases and J by 2 bases, with 7 bases between the two germline ends. Germline V gene lookup returns CDR1 SGHDN and CDR2 FVKESK. The CDR3 bases are TGTGCCAGCAGGCGTGTCAACACCGGGGAGCTGTTTTTT. Encoded protein: CASRRVNTGELFF. The variable domain in full, completed from reference TRBV14 and TRBJ2-2, reads EAGVTQFPSHSVIEKGQTVTLRCDPISGHDNLYWYRRVMGKEIKFLLHFVKESKQDESGMPNNRFLAERTGGTYSTLKVQPAELEDSGVYFCASRRVNTGELFFGEGSRLTVL.

This clonotype turned up a few times. V and J are TRBV20-1 and TRBJ1-3, with 7 bases identical to TRBD1. Germline CDR1 and CDR2: DFQATT and SNEGSKA (reference sequence). CDR3 size: 14 residues. The ends lost 5 bases at V and 3 bases at J; junction bases unmatched: 7. The CDR3 sequence: CSAGRDSGGNTIYF. CDR3 sequence (DNA): TGCAGTGCTGGACGGGACAGCGGTGGAAACACCATATATTTT.

This clonotype was seen more than once but under ten times. J is TRBJ2-1 and V is TRBV20-1, with 10 bases aligning to TRBD1. This CDR3 region has 14 residues. The germline gives CDR1 DFQATT, CDR2 SNEGSKA (reference sequence). V lost 5 bases to trimming and J lost 6 bases; unmatched junction nucleotides: 7. CDR3 sequence reads: CSASWTGGPNEQFF. CDR3 sequence (DNA): TGCAGTGCTTCATGGACAGGGGGTCCCAATGAGCAGTTCTTC.

There are many counts of this clonotype. The rearrangement joins TRBV7-2 to TRBJ2-1; unclear D gene. V lost 1 base, J lost 6 bases, and 16 bases lay in between. Germline V CDR1 and CDR2: SGHTA, FQGNSA. CDR3 length: 16 amino acids. The DNA of the CDR3 is TGTGCCAGCAGCTTAGTAGGTCATAACATTCCCAATGAGCAGTTCTTC. Translating it yields CASSLVGHNIPNEQFF.

Ten or more counts support this clonotype. The V gene is TRBV29-1, the J gene TRBJ1-1, with a possible D match to TRBD1 (5 bases). In germline, CDR1 is SQVTM, CDR2 ANQGSEA. The CDR3 is made up of 13 amino acids. V dropped 2 bases and J dropped 6 bases, with 13 bases sitting between them. The CDR3 coding sequence is TGCAGCGTTGAAAGGGGCGGGGGGTCTGAAGCTTTCTTT. It translates to CSVERGGGSEAFF.

For the CDR3, the DNA is TGCGCCAGCAGCTCTTCGGGGATTGCCGGGGAGCTGTTTTTT. Protein: CASSSSGIAGELFF. The chain has TRBV5-1 and TRBJ2-2, with a possible D match to TRBD2 (5 bases). From germline, CDR1 is SGHRS and CDR2 YFSETQ. V was trimmed by 3 bases and J by 6 bases, leaving 12 bases between them. CDR3 length: 14 residues.

This clonotype was seen many times. The chain links TRBV5-1 to TRBJ2-2; D possibly corresponds to TRBD1 (6 bases). V gave up 2 bases and J gave up 6 bases, with 8 bases separating them. The germline CDR1 and CDR2 sequences are SGHRS and YFSETQ. CDR3 length equals 13 residues. CDR3 residues: CASSLQGSGELFF. DNA of the CDR3: TGCGCCAGCAGCTTACAGGGTTCCGGGGAGCTGTTTTTT.

This clonotype was seen at least ten times. The chain employs TRBV27 and TRBJ1-1, with 11 positions matching TRBD1. J was trimmed by 4 bases and V by 6 bases; bases with no gene match: 7. CDR1 is MNHEY and CDR2 is SMNVEV in the germline V gene (reference sequence). The CDR3 has 15 amino acids. CDR3 bases: TGTGCCAGCAGGCCCGGGACAGGGGGGGGCACTGAAGCTTTCTTT. This gives the protein CASRPGTGGGTEAFF.

This chain links TRBV18 with TRBJ2-7; TRBD2 matches 8 bases. The ends lost 1 base at V and 0 bases at J; junction bases unmatched: 8. Germline V CDR1 and CDR2: KGHSH, LQKENI. The CDR3 loop spans 17 amino acids. In nucleotides, the CDR3 is TGTGCCAGCTCACCACTGGGCGGGGGGTCGAGCTCCTACGAGCAGTACTTC. It codes for CASSPLGGGSSSYEQYF.